This T cell receptor (beta chain) was sequenced in a study of blood T cell repertoires in COVID-19. The overall study: Nucleic acid was either cDNA or gDNA, and it came from T cells, B-cell-depleted T cells, or PBMCs.

The assay was immunoSEQ multiplex PCR, and TCRdb's table has in-frame clones only and misses some. The table includes over 350,000 clones, 88% detected once. This clone was recorded only once. Cohorts were based on clinical histories the participants reported. The source of this sequence is a woman between 18 and 29 years old who had recovered from COVID-19. Sequenced material: PBMCs or T cells enriched from blood (not recorded which).

The CDR3 loop reads CAISEWGGETEAFF. The CDR3 coding sequence is TGTGCCATCAGTGAGTGGGGAGGGGAGACTGAAGCTTTCTTT. This chain joins TRBV10-3 and TRBJ1-1; TRBD1 might be the D (5 bases). From germline, CDR1 is ENHRY and CDR2 SYGVKD. Trimming pared 1 base from V and 5 bases from J, leaving 11 bases between. The CDR3 contains 14 residues.